The present TCR beta chain was sequenced within a study of T cell responses to AZD1222 COVID-19 vaccine (dated by TCRdb to 2020 to 2023). Regarding the study in general: AZD1222 recipients given second doses at about 4 weeks or at about 12 weeks were pooled, since spike-specific TCR depth and breadth were not found to differ between the two schedules. TCR sequencing covered roughly 230 trial participants: about 210 given two doses of AZD1222 and 26 given two doses of MenACWY control vaccine. Trial participants were enrolled by age into 18-55, 56-69 and 70-plus year subgroups, with about 150, 28 and 57 TCR-sequenced participants respectively.

Taken from the germline V gene, the CDR1 and CDR2 loops are MNHNS and SASEGT. V was cut back by 0 bases and J by 7 bases, leaving a gap of 18 bases between them. Including cysteine and phenylalanine, the CDR3 has 16 amino acids. The entry retains the CDR3 DNA only, 48 bases that are in frame from base 1. This specimen's time point label, per the study, means: baseline before first vaccination. The vaccinee samples were drawn from two UK trials, COV001 and COV002, one of which was a single-blind randomized controlled phase 2/3 trial testing AZD1222 (ChAdOx1 nCoV-19) in healthy adults. For TCRbeta chain sequencing, PBMC samples from trial participants were taken at day 0 and at day 28 after the second dose. The CDR3 regions of human TCRbeta chains were analyzed by immunosequencing. The authors' pipeline ran thus. TCRs in the repertoires were compared against a reference library of SARS-CoV-2-specific TCRs that had been generated with the MIRA antigen-specificity platform. Breadth meant the fraction of unique TCRs that were SARS-CoV-2-associated, whereas depth meant the fraction of total T cells that were SARS-CoV-2-associated. Using the MIRA data, every spike-specific TCR was mapped to the spike region that the TCR reacted to and assigned to either a CD4 or a CD8 class. Log10-transformed breadth and depth values were compared by one-way ANOVA with Sidak's multiple comparisons tests. Not all clones reach the TCRdb copy of this immuneACCESS table, which keeps in-frame sequences only. Checked studies attribute under half of the gap to unresolved V genes and leave the rest unexplained. V and J calls and clone size are as listed in that table; D and trimming were resolved from the DNA. In this sample the table shows roughly 100,000 clones, about 90% of which occur a single time. Jointly, the top ten make up 4% to 6% of the sample.

A remark on this clone: Its antigen specificity is not known. No quality values exist for individual bases; no much larger clone is one base distant.

Points the paper makes about the study in general: Participants were mostly white British and included more females than males, and it was suggested by the authors that clonal diversity may have been underestimated. Conclusions about previously exposed vaccinees were limited because only a handful of AZD1222 recipients were SARS-CoV-2 seropositive at baseline. A significant rise in spike-specific TCR breadth and depth was observed after two AZD1222 doses relative to day 0 and relative to MenACWY recipients. CD4 TCRs associated with the vaccine covered the entire spike protein, and the dominant responses were in regions 160-218 and 743-854. Reportedly, almost half of the unique spike-specific TCRs recognized epitopes lying outside the regions that are mutated in the B.1.351 and B.1.1.7 variants. The 56-69-year group was small, and its depth increase did not reach significance, likely because of low power. Because no samples from the day 14 peak response were available, repertoires could be characterized only after the peak T cell response.

This chain is built from TRBV6-1 and TRBJ1-2; tentative D gene TRBD1, with 6 bases matching. The clonotype originates from an adult in good health. The sequenced sample was peripheral blood, obtained on day 0 of AZD1222 vaccination. The bases are TGTGCCAGCAGTGAAGCGGTAGGGACATCCGCCATTGGCTACACCTTC. Translated, this gives CASSEAVGTSAIGYTF.